Listed below are T cell receptor beta chains from one sample, sequenced in a study of blood T cells in healthy people across ages. Using its own MiXCR run on the 5' RACE reads, TCRdb lists one record per CDR3 protein. This sample carries about 510,000 distinct CDR3 sequences, approximately 26% of them seen once, and the ten largest clones take over 3.5%. In addition, the sample was reused for a study of T cells of mothers and their children.

Sample: blood. Every receptor here comes from a boy aged 2 to 10 in good health. CDR3s include the opening cysteine and the closing phenylalanine or tryptophan. D genes are given only for firm matches. Not all rows give a size; the values are once, few, many and, for expanded clones, a class.

v_call: TRBV10-3; d_call: .; j_call: TRBJ2-7; clone_size: .; cdr3_aa: CAIMAGAYEQYF; cdr3_nt: TGTGCCATCATGGCAGGCGCCTACGAGCAGTACTTC
v_call: TRBV6-1; d_call: .; j_call: TRBJ1-3; clone_size: .; cdr3_aa: CASSGADWSSGNTIYF; cdr3_nt: TGTGCCAGCAGTGGTGCGGACTGGAGCTCTGGAAACACCATATATTTT
v_call: TRBV28; d_call: TRBD1; j_call: TRBJ1-1; clone_size: .; cdr3_aa: CASSGPVKTGLSTEAFF; cdr3_nt: TGTGCCAGCAGTGGACCTGTAAAGACAGGGTTGTCCACTGAAGCTTTCTTT
v_call: TRBV14; d_call: TRBD2; j_call: TRBJ2-2; clone_size: few; cdr3_aa: CASSQDVASGTSGELFF; cdr3_nt: TGTGCCAGCAGCCAAGATGTCGCTAGCGGGACTTCCGGGGAGCTGTTTTTT
v_call: TRBV30; d_call: .; j_call: TRBJ2-7; clone_size: .; cdr3_aa: CAWRQGSWSYEQYF; cdr3_nt: TGTGCCTGGAGACAGGGCTCTTGGTCCTACGAGCAGTACTTC
v_call: TRBV14; d_call: .; j_call: TRBJ1-2; clone_size: .; cdr3_aa: CASSQVLGFYTF; cdr3_nt: TGTGCCAGCAGCCAAGTGTTAGGGTTCTACACCTTC
v_call: TRBV20-1; d_call: .; j_call: TRBJ1-1; clone_size: .; cdr3_aa: CSARPKQGRDPKAFF; cdr3_nt: TGCAGTGCTAGACCTAAACAGGGAAGGGACCCTAAAGCTTTCTTT
v_call: TRBV27; d_call: .; j_call: TRBJ2-2; clone_size: .; cdr3_aa: CASKTGLGGWELFF; cdr3_nt: TGTGCCAGCAAGACGGGACTAGGGGGCTGGGAGCTGTTTTTT
v_call: TRBV11-2; d_call: .; j_call: TRBJ2-3; clone_size: .; cdr3_aa: CASSLWGRYTDTQYF; cdr3_nt: TGTGCCAGCAGCTTGTGGGGGAGGTACACAGATACGCAGTATTTT
v_call: TRBV24-1; d_call: .; j_call: TRBJ1-5; clone_size: .; cdr3_aa: CATSDYSQPQHF; cdr3_nt: TGTGCCACCAGTGATTATAGTCAGCCCCAGCATTTT
v_call: TRBV4-2; d_call: .; j_call: TRBJ1-4; clone_size: .; cdr3_aa: CASSQIKGDKEKLFF; cdr3_nt: TGTGCCAGCAGCCAAATTAAGGGGGATAAAGAAAAACTGTTTTTT
v_call: TRBV6-5; d_call: .; j_call: TRBJ2-5; clone_size: .; cdr3_aa: CASRRDLRETQYF; cdr3_nt: TGTGCCAGCAGAAGGGACCTCAGGGAGACCCAGTACTTC
v_call: TRBV6-5; d_call: .; j_call: TRBJ2-7; clone_size: once; cdr3_aa: CASSYGRNEQYF; cdr3_nt: TGTGCCAGCAGTTACGGGAGGAACGAGCAGTACTTC
v_call: TRBV7-9; d_call: .; j_call: TRBJ2-1; clone_size: .; cdr3_aa: CASSSGRDRYNEQFF; cdr3_nt: TGTGCCAGCAGCTCTGGGCGGGACCGCTACAATGAGCAGTTCTTC
v_call: TRBV10-3; d_call: TRBD2; j_call: TRBJ2-5; clone_size: .; cdr3_aa: CAISGTSGPYQETQYF; cdr3_nt: TGTGCCATCAGTGGGACTAGCGGGCCATACCAAGAGACCCAGTACTTC
v_call: TRBV7-2; d_call: .; j_call: TRBJ2-7; clone_size: few; cdr3_aa: CASSLATGLGISYEQYF; cdr3_nt: TGTGCCAGCAGCTTAGCTACAGGTTTGGGTATCAGCTACGAGCAGTACTTC
v_call: TRBV29-1; d_call: .; j_call: TRBJ2-7; clone_size: .; cdr3_aa: CSAGDTYEQYF; cdr3_nt: TGCAGCGCCGGGGATACCTACGAGCAGTACTTC
v_call: TRBV7-8; d_call: .; j_call: TRBJ1-5; clone_size: .; cdr3_aa: CASSSGTPRPQHF; cdr3_nt: TGTGCCAGCAGCTCCGGGACCCCGCGGCCCCAGCATTTT
v_call: TRBV7-8; d_call: TRBD1; j_call: TRBJ1-5; clone_size: once; cdr3_aa: CASSPDRINQPQHF; cdr3_nt: TGTGCCAGCAGCCCGGACAGGATTAATCAGCCCCAGCATTTT
v_call: TRBV4-1; d_call: .; j_call: TRBJ2-5; clone_size: .; cdr3_aa: CASSQEGPRGTQYF; cdr3_nt: TGCGCCAGCAGCCAAGAGGGCCCCCGAGGAACCCAGTACTTC
v_call: TRBV7-9; d_call: .; j_call: TRBJ1-2; clone_size: few; cdr3_aa: CASSLGSPGGYGYTF; cdr3_nt: TGTGCCAGCAGCTTAGGCTCCCCGGGTGGCTATGGCTACACCTTC
v_call: TRBV29-1; d_call: .; j_call: TRBJ2-5; clone_size: few; cdr3_aa: CSVEGPRIQETQYF; cdr3_nt: TGCAGCGTTGAAGGCCCTAGAATTCAAGAGACCCAGTACTTC
v_call: TRBV11-2; d_call: .; j_call: TRBJ1-1; clone_size: .; cdr3_aa: CASSPPLQGIAAFF; cdr3_nt: TGTGCCAGCAGCCCCCCCCTCCAGGGGATAGCAGCTTTCTTT
v_call: TRBV3-1; d_call: TRBD1; j_call: TRBJ1-1; clone_size: few; cdr3_aa: CASSLGTGDMNTEAFF; cdr3_nt: TGTGCCAGCAGCCTTGGGACAGGGGACATGAACACTGAAGCTTTCTTT
v_call: TRBV20-1; d_call: .; j_call: TRBJ2-2; clone_size: .; cdr3_aa: CSARFSENTGELFF; cdr3_nt: TGCAGTGCTAGGTTTAGCGAGAACACCGGAGAGCTGTTTTTT
v_call: TRBV7-9; d_call: TRBD1; j_call: TRBJ1-4; clone_size: .; cdr3_aa: CASSLGDRREKLFF; cdr3_nt: TGTGCCAGCAGCTTAGGGGACAGAAGGGAAAAACTGTTTTTT
v_call: TRBV6-2/TRBV6-3; d_call: TRBD2; j_call: TRBJ2-7; clone_size: .; cdr3_aa: CASSYPEWTSGSSYEQYF; cdr3_nt: TGTGCCAGCAGTTACCCCGAGTGGACTAGCGGGAGCTCCTACGAGCAGTACTTC
v_call: TRBV7-2; d_call: TRBD2; j_call: TRBJ2-3; clone_size: .; cdr3_aa: CASSLAGTNPVDTQYF; cdr3_nt: TGTGCCAGCAGCTTAGCGGGGACTAACCCTGTAGATACGCAGTATTTT
v_call: TRBV21-1; d_call: .; j_call: TRBJ1-4; clone_size: .; cdr3_aa: CASSKASGHKNEKLFF; cdr3_nt: TGTGCCAGCAGCAAAGCTTCGGGACACAAAAATGAAAAACTGTTTTTT
v_call: TRBV11-2; d_call: .; j_call: TRBJ2-1; clone_size: .; cdr3_aa: CASSLAGTYNEQFF; cdr3_nt: TGTGCCAGCAGCTTAGCGGGAACCTACAATGAGCAGTTCTTC
v_call: TRBV19; d_call: .; j_call: TRBJ2-5; clone_size: .; cdr3_aa: CASSIGQSQETQYF; cdr3_nt: TGTGCCAGTAGTATCGGCCAATCTCAAGAGACCCAGTACTTC
v_call: TRBV12-3/TRBV12-4; d_call: .; j_call: TRBJ2-5; clone_size: once; cdr3_aa: CASSPQGFGETQYF; cdr3_nt: TGTGCCAGCAGTCCGCAGGGGTTTGGAGAGACCCAGTACTTC
v_call: TRBV15; d_call: TRBD2; j_call: TRBJ2-3; clone_size: once; cdr3_aa: CATSRGTQGLALIVDTQYF; cdr3_nt: TGTGCCACCAGCAGAGGAACACAAGGACTAGCGCTGATTGTAGATACGCAGTATTTT
v_call: TRBV4-3; d_call: TRBD1; j_call: TRBJ1-1; clone_size: .; cdr3_aa: CASSQDNRGFSEAFF; cdr3_nt: TGCGCCAGCAGCCAAGATAACAGGGGCTTCTCTGAAGCTTTCTTT
v_call: TRBV24-1; d_call: TRBD1; j_call: TRBJ2-3; clone_size: once; cdr3_aa: CATSDPDGTGGTDTQYF; cdr3_nt: TGTGCCACCAGTGATCCCGACGGCACAGGGGGCACAGATACGCAGTATTTT
v_call: TRBV14; d_call: .; j_call: TRBJ1-2; clone_size: .; cdr3_aa: CASSQVGQSYGYTF; cdr3_nt: TGTGCCAGCAGCCAAGTCGGACAGAGCTATGGCTACACCTTC
v_call: TRBV5-5; d_call: .; j_call: TRBJ2-2; clone_size: .; cdr3_aa: CASSFSGDTGELFF; cdr3_nt: TGTGCCAGCAGCTTTTCGGGGGACACCGGGGAGCTGTTTTTT
v_call: TRBV6-5; d_call: TRBD1; j_call: TRBJ1-2; clone_size: .; cdr3_aa: CASSYIPGQGGYGYTF; cdr3_nt: TGTGCCAGCAGTTACATTCCGGGACAGGGGGGCTATGGCTACACCTTC
v_call: TRBV20-1; d_call: .; j_call: TRBJ2-6; clone_size: .; cdr3_aa: CSAPDRSSGANVLTF; cdr3_nt: TGCAGTGCCCCAGACAGATCCTCTGGGGCCAACGTCCTGACTTTC
v_call: TRBV7-9; d_call: TRBD2; j_call: TRBJ2-3; clone_size: few; cdr3_aa: CASSLESGGATDTQYF; cdr3_nt: TGTGCCAGCAGCTTAGAAAGCGGGGGGGCAACAGATACGCAGTATTTT
v_call: TRBV10-3; d_call: .; j_call: TRBJ1-5; clone_size: .; cdr3_aa: CAISPQGNSNQPQHF; cdr3_nt: TGTGCCATCAGTCCACAGGGAAATAGCAATCAGCCCCAGCATTTT
v_call: TRBV10-3; d_call: TRBD1; j_call: TRBJ1-2; clone_size: .; cdr3_aa: CAVWTGIEDYGYTF; cdr3_nt: TGTGCCGTCTGGACAGGGATAGAGGACTATGGCTACACCTTC
v_call: TRBV5-6; d_call: .; j_call: TRBJ2-7; clone_size: many; cdr3_aa: CASSLLNEQYF; cdr3_nt: TGTGCCAGCAGCCTATTGAACGAGCAGTACTTC
v_call: TRBV7-2; d_call: .; j_call: TRBJ2-7; clone_size: .; cdr3_aa: CASMAGSSYEQYF; cdr3_nt: TGTGCCAGCATGGCGGGCAGCTCCTACGAGCAGTACTTC
v_call: TRBV5-4; d_call: TRBD1; j_call: TRBJ2-2; clone_size: .; cdr3_aa: CASSLGQGRGRTGELFF; cdr3_nt: TGTGCCAGCAGCCTCGGACAGGGAAGGGGGCGCACCGGGGAGCTGTTTTTT
v_call: TRBV29-1; d_call: .; j_call: TRBJ2-7; clone_size: few; cdr3_aa: CSAERDAEQYF; cdr3_nt: TGCAGCGCCGAAAGGGACGCCGAGCAGTACTTC
v_call: TRBV28; d_call: TRBD1; j_call: TRBJ2-1; clone_size: .; cdr3_aa: CASSPDRVRDNEQFF; cdr3_nt: TGTGCCAGCAGCCCCGACAGGGTTAGGGACAATGAGCAGTTCTTC
v_call: TRBV11-2; d_call: .; j_call: TRBJ2-7; clone_size: .; cdr3_aa: CASSPGNSYEQYF; cdr3_nt: TGTGCCAGCAGCCCGGGAAACTCCTACGAGCAGTACTTC
v_call: TRBV12-3/TRBV12-4; d_call: .; j_call: TRBJ2-5; clone_size: .; cdr3_aa: CASSLNGLAQETQYF; cdr3_nt: TGTGCCAGCAGTTTGAATGGGTTGGCCCAAGAGACCCAGTACTTC
v_call: TRBV20-1; d_call: TRBD1; j_call: TRBJ1-5; clone_size: few; cdr3_aa: CSARAGTGPNQPQHF; cdr3_nt: TGCAGTGCTAGAGCCGGGACAGGGCCCAATCAGCCCCAGCATTTT
v_call: TRBV7-9; d_call: .; j_call: TRBJ1-4; clone_size: .; cdr3_aa: CASSLVTSSNEKLFF; cdr3_nt: TGTGCCAGCAGCCTTGTGACTTCTTCTAATGAAAAACTGTTTTTT
v_call: TRBV12-3/TRBV12-4; d_call: .; j_call: TRBJ1-3; clone_size: .; cdr3_aa: CASRSPSHPRGNTIYF; cdr3_nt: TGTGCCAGCAGGAGCCCCTCACACCCAAGGGGAAACACCATATATTTT
v_call: TRBV6-5; d_call: .; j_call: TRBJ2-5; clone_size: few; cdr3_aa: CASSYSFAQEEGETQYF; cdr3_nt: TGTGCCAGCAGTTACTCCTTCGCCCAGGAGGAGGGGGAGACCCAGTACTTC
v_call: TRBV10-3; d_call: TRBD2; j_call: TRBJ2-5; clone_size: .; cdr3_aa: CAISESGGLAEETQYF; cdr3_nt: TGTGCCATCAGTGAGTCTGGGGGACTAGCGGAAGAGACCCAGTACTTC
v_call: TRBV4-1; d_call: .; j_call: TRBJ1-1; clone_size: .; cdr3_aa: CASSRSGLNTEAFF; cdr3_nt: TGCGCCAGCAGCCGGTCGGGACTGAACACTGAAGCTTTCTTT
v_call: TRBV2; d_call: .; j_call: TRBJ2-5; clone_size: .; cdr3_aa: CASSDPWETQYF; cdr3_nt: TGTGCCAGCAGTGATCCGTGGGAGACCCAGTACTTC
v_call: TRBV7-4; d_call: .; j_call: TRBJ1-2; clone_size: .; cdr3_aa: CASSRNRGHDYGYTF; cdr3_nt: TGTGCCAGCAGCCGTAACCGGGGCCACGACTATGGCTACACCTTC
v_call: TRBV12-3/TRBV12-4; d_call: TRBD2; j_call: TRBJ2-5; clone_size: .; cdr3_aa: CASSLLLAGGPAFPGTQYF; cdr3_nt: TGTGCCAGCAGTTTACTCCTAGCGGGGGGGCCTGCCTTTCCTGGGACCCAGTACTTC
v_call: TRBV6-2/TRBV6-3; d_call: .; j_call: TRBJ2-1; clone_size: few; cdr3_aa: CASSYLPLARVEQFF; cdr3_nt: TGTGCCAGCAGTTACCTCCCTCTAGCGCGAGTCGAGCAGTTCTTC
v_call: TRBV7-2; d_call: .; j_call: TRBJ2-5; clone_size: .; cdr3_aa: CASGEYGTQQETQYF; cdr3_nt: TGTGCCAGCGGGGAATACGGGACGCAGCAAGAGACCCAGTACTTC